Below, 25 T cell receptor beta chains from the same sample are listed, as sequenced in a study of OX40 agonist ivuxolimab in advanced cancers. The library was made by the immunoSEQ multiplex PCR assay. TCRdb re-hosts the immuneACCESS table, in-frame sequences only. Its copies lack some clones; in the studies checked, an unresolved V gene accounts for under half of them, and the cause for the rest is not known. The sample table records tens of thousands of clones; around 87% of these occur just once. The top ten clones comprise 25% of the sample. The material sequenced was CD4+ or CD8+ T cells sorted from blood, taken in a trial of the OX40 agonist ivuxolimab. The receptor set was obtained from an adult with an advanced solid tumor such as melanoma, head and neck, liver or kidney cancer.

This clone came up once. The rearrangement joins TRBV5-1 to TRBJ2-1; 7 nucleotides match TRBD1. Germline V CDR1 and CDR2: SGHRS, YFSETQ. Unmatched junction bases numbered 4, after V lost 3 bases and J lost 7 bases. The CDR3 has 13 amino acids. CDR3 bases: TGCGCCAGCAGCTATACAGGGGAGAATGAGCAGTTCTTC. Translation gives CASSYTGENEQFF.

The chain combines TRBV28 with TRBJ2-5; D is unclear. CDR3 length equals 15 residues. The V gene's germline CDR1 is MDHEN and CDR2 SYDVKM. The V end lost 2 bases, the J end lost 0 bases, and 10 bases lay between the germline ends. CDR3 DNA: TGTGCCAGCAGTTTACTTCGGGCGTACCAAGAGACCCAGTACTTC. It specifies CASSLLRAYQETQYF.

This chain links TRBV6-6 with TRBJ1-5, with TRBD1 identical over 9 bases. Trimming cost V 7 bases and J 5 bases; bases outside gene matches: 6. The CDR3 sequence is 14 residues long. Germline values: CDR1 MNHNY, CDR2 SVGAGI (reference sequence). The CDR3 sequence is CASTGTGSYQPQHF. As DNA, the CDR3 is TGTGCCAGCACTGGGACAGGGAGCTATCAGCCCCAGCATTTT.

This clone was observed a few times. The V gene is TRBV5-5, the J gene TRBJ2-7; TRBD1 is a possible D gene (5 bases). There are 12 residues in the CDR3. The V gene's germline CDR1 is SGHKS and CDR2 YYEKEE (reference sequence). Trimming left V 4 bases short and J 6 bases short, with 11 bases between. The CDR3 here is CASSPGIGEQYF. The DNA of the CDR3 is TGTGCCAGCAGCCCAGGGATCGGCGAGCAGTACTTC.

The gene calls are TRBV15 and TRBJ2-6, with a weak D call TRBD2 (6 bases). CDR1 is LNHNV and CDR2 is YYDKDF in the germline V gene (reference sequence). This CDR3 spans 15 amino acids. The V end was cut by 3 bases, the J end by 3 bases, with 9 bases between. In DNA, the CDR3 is TGTGCCACCAGCAGGAGGGGAGGTGGGGCCAACGTCCTGACTTTC. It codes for CATSRRGGGANVLTF.

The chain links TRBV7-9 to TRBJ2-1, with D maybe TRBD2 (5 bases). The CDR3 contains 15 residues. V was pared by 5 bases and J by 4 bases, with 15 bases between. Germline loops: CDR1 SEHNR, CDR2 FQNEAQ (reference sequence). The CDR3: CASSGGSPIYNEQFF. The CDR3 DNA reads TGTGCCAGCAGCGGCGGGTCCCCCATTTACAATGAGCAGTTCTTC.

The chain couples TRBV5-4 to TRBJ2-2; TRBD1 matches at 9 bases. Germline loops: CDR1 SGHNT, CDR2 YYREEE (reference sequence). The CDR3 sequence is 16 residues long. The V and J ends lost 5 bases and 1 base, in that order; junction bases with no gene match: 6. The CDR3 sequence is CASSDQGQGNTGELFF. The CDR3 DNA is TGTGCCAGCAGTGACCAGGGACAGGGGAACACCGGGGAGCTGTTTTTT.

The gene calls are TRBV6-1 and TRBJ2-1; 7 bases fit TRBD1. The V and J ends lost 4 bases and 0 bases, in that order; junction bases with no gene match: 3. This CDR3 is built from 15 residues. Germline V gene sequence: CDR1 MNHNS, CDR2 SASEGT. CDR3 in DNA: TGTGCCAGCAGTGCCCGGACAGGCTCCTACAATGAGCAGTTCTTC. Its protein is CASSARTGSYNEQFF.

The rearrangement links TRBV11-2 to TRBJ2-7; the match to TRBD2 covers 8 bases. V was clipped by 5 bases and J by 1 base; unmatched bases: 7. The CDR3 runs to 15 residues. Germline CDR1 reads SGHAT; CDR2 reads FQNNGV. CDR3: CASSPRGGTSYEQYF. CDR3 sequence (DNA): TGTGCCAGCAGCCCCCGGGGGGGAACTTCCTACGAGCAGTACTTC.

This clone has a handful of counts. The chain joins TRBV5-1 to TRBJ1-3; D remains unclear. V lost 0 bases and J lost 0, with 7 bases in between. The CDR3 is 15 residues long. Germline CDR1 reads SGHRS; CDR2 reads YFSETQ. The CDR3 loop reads CASSLGASSGNTIYF. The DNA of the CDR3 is TGCGCCAGCAGCTTGGGAGCGAGCTCTGGAAACACCATATATTTT. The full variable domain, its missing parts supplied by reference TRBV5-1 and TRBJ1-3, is KAGVTQTPRYLIKTRGQQVTLSCSPISGHRSVSWYQQTPGQGLQFLFEYFSETQRNKGNFPGRFSGRQFSNSRSEMNVSTLELGDSALYLCASSLGASSGNTIYFGEGSWLTVV.

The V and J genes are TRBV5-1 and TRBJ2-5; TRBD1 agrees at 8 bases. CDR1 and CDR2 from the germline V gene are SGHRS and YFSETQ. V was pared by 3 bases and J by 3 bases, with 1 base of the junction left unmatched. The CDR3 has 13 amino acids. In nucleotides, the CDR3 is TGCGCCAGCAGCTGGACAGGGAAAGAGACCCAGTACTTC. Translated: CASSWTGKETQYF.

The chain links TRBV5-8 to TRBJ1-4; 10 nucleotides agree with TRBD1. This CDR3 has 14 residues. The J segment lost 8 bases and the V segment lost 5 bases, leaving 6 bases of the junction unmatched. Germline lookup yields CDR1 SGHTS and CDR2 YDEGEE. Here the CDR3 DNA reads TGTGCCAGCAGGGCGACAGGGGGCTTCGAAAAACTGTTTTTT. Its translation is CASRATGGFEKLFF.

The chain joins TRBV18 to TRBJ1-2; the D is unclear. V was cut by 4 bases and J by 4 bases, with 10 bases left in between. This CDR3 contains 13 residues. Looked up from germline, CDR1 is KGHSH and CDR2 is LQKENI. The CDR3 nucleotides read TGTGCCAGCTCACGGATCCGGGGCTATGGCTACACCTTC. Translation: CASSRIRGYGYTF.

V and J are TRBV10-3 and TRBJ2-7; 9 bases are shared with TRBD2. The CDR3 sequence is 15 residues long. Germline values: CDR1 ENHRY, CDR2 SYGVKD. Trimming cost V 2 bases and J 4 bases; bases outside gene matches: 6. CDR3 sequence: CAISEPSGIRYEQYF. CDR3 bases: TGTGCCATCAGTGAGCCTAGCGGGATCAGGTACGAGCAGTACTTC.

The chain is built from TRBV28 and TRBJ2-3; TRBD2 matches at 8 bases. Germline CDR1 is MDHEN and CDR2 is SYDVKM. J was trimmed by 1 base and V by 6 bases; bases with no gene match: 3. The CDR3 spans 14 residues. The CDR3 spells CASSGLAGTDTQYF. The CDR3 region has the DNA TGTGCCAGCAGCGGACTAGCAGGCACAGATACGCAGTATTTT.

CDR3 sequence: CSVGRLAGAKNIQYF. Written as DNA, the CDR3 is TGCAGCGTTGGCCGACTAGCGGGAGCCAAAAACATTCAGTACTTC. V usage is TRBV29-1 and J usage is TRBJ2-4; 10 nucleotides line up with TRBD2. Trimming at V came to 4 bases and at J to 0 bases, leaving 3 bases not matched to a gene. The length of the CDR3 is 15 residues. Germline assignment: CDR1 SQVTM and CDR2 ANQGSEA.

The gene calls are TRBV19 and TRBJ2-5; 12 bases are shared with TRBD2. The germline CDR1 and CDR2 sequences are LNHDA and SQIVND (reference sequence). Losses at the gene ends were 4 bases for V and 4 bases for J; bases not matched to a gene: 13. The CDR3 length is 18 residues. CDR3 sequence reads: CASSTLAQGLAGGETQYF. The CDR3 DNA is TGTGCCAGTAGTACATTAGCTCAGGGACTAGCGGGCGGAGAGACCCAGTACTTC. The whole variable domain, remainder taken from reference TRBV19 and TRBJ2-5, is DGGITQSPKYLFRKEGQNVTLSCEQNLNHDAMYWYRQDPGQGLRLIYYSQIVNDFQKGDIAEGYSVSREKKESFPLTVTSAQKNPTAFYLCASSTLAQGLAGGETQYFGPGTRLLVL.

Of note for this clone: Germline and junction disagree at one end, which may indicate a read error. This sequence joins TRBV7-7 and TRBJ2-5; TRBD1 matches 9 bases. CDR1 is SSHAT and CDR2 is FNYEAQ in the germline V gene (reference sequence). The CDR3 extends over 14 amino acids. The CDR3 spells CASSLAGQGGTQYF. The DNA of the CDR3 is TGTGCTAGCAGCTTGGCGGGACAGGGAGGAACCCAGTACTTC.

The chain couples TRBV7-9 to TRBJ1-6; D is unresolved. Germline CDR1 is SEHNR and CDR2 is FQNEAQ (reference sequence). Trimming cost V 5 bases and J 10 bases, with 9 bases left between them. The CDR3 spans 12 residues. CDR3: CASSPNQSPLHF. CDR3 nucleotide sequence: TGTGCCAGCAGCCCTAACCAATCACCCCTCCACTTT.

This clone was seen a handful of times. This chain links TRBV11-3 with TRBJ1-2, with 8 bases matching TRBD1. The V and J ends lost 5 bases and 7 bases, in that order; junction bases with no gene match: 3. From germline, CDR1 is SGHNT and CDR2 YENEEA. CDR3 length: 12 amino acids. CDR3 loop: CASSQGASGYTF. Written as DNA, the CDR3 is TGTGCCAGCAGCCAGGGGGCAAGTGGCTACACCTTC.

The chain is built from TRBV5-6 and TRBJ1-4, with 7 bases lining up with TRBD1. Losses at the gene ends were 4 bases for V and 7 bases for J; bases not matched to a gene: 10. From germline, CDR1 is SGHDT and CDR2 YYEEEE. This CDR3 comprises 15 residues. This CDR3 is CASSPRTGVTEKLFF. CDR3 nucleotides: TGTGCCAGCAGCCCTCGGACAGGTGTGACTGAAAAACTGTTTTTT.

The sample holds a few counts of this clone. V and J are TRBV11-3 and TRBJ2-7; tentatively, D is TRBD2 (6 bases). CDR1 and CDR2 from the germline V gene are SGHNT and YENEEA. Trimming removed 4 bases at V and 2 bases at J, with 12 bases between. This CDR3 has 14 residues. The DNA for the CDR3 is TGTGCCAGCAGCTCCGGGACGGGGGCCTACGAGCAGTACTTC. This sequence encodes CASSSGTGAYEQYF. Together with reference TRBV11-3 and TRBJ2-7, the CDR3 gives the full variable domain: EAGVVQSPRYKIIEKKQPVAFWCNPISGHNTLYWYLQNLGQGPELLIRYENEEAVDDSQLPKDRFSAERLKGVDSTLKIQPAELGDSAVYLCASSSGTGAYEQYFGPGTRLTVT.

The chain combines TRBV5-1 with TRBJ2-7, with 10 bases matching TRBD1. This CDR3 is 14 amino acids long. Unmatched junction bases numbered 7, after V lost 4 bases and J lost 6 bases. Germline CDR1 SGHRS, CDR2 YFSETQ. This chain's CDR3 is CASSVTGTGVEQYF. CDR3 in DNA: TGCGCCAGCAGCGTAACCGGGACAGGGGTCGAGCAGTACTTC.

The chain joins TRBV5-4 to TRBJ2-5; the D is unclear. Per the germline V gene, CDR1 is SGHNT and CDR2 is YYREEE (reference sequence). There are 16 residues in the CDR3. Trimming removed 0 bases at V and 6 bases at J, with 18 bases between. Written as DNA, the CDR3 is TGTGCCAGCAGCTTGGTGTTCGGGTCAAGTTCACAGACCCAGTACTTC. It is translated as CASSLVFGSSSQTQYF.

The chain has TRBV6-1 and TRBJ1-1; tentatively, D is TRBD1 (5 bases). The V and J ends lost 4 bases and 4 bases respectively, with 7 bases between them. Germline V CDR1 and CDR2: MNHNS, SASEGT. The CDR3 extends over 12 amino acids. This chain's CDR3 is CASSGGVTEAFF. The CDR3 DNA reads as TGTGCCAGCAGTGGGGGGGTCACTGAAGCTTTCTTT.